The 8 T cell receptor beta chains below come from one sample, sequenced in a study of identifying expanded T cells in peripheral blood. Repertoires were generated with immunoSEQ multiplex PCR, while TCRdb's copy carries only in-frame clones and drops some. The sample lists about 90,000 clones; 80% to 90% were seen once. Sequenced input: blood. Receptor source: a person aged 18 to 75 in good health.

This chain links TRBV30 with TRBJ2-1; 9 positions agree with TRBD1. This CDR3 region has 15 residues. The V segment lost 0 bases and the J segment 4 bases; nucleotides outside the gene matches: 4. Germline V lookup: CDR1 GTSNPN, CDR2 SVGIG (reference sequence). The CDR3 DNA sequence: TGTGCCTGGAGTGTGGGGACAGGGCGATACAATGAGCAGTTCTTC. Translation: CAWSVGTGRYNEQFF.

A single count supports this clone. The CDR3 protein is CASSPRPGPGYGYTF. The CDR3 DNA reads TGTGCCAGCAGTCCACGTCCGGGACCCGGGTATGGCTACACCTTC. The chain joins TRBV27 to TRBJ1-2; possible D gene TRBD1, 5 bases. The CDR3 length is 15 residues. V lost 5 bases and J lost 5, with 18 bases in between. Germline V CDR1 and CDR2: MNHEY, SMNVEV (reference sequence).

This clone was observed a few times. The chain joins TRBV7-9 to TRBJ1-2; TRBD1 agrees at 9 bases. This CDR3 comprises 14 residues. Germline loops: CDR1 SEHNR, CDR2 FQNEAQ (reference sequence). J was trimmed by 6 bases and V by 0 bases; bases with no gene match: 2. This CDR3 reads CASSLAGQGDGYTF. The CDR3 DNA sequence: TGTGCCAGCAGCTTAGCGGGACAGGGCGATGGCTACACCTTC.

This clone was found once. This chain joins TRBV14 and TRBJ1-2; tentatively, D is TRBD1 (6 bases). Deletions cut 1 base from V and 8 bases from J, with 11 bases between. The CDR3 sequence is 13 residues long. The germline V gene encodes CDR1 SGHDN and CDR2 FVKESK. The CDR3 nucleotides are TGTGCCAGCAGCCAAGTCCGGACAGTCGGCTACACCTTC. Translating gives CASSQVRTVGYTF.

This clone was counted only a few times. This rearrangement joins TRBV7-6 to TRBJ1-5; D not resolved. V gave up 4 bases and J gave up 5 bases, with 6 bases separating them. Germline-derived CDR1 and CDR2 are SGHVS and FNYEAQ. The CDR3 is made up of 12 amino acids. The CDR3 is CASSSLDQPQHF. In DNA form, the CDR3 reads TGTGCCAGCAGCTCACTTGATCAGCCCCAGCATTTT.

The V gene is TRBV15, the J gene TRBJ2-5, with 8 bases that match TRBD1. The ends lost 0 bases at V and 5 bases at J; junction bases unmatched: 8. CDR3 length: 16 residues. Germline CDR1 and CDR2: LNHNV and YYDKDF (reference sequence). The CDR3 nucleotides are TGTGCCACCAGCAGAGAGAAAGGACAGGGCTGGGAGACCCAGTACTTC. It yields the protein CATSREKGQGWETQYF.

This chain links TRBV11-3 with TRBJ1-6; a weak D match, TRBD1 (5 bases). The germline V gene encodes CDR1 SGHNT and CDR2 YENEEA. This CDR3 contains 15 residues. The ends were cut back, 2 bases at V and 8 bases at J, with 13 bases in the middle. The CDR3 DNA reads TGTGCCAGCAGCTTAAGAGGAAGGGGTGATTCACCCCTCCACTTT. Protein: CASSLRGRGDSPLHF.

The CDR3 spells CASSPDTGSSYEQYF. The CDR3 DNA sequence: TGTGCCAGCAGCCCGGACACAGGGAGCTCCTACGAGCAGTACTTC. The chain recombines TRBV13 with TRBJ2-7; D is perhaps TRBD1 (6 bases). The CDR3 runs to 15 residues. The germline V and J ends were trimmed by 5 bases and 0 bases, with 14 bases remaining between them. From germline, CDR1 is PRHDT and CDR2 FYEKMQ (reference sequence).